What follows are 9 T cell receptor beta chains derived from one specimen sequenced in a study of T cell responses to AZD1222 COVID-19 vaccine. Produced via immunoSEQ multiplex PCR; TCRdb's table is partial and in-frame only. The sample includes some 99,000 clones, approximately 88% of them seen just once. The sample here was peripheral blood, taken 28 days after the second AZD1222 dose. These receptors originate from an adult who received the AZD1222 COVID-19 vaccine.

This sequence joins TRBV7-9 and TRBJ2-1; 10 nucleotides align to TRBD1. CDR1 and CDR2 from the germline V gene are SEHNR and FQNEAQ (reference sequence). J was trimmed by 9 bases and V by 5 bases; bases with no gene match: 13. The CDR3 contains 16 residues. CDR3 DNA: TGTGCCAGCAGCAATGACAGGGGGCAGATCAACGGTGAGCAGTTCTTC. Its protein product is CASSNDRGQINGEQFF.

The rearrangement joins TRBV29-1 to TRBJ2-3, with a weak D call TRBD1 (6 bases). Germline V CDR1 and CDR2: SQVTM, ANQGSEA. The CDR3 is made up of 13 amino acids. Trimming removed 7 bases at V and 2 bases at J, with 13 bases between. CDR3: CSGGRQYTDTQYF. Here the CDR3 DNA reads TGCAGCGGGGGGCGGCAGTACACAGATACGCAGTATTTT.

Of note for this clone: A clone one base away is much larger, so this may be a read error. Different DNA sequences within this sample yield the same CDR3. The CDR3 nucleotides are TGTGCCAGCAGCTTGGGGGGTGGCTACACCTTC. It codes for CASSLGGGYTF. The J gene is TRBJ1-2, the V gene TRBV12-3 or TRBV12-4; TRBD1 is a possible D gene (5 bases). This CDR3 has 11 residues. V shed 6 bases and J shed 7 bases, with 9 bases lying between them.

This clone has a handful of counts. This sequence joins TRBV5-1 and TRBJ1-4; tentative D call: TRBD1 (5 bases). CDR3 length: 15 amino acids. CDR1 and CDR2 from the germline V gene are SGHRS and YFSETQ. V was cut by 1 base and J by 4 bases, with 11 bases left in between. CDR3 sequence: CASSLPGRSNEKLFF. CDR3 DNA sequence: TGCGCCAGCAGCTTGCCGGGACGGAGTAATGAAAAACTGTTTTTT.

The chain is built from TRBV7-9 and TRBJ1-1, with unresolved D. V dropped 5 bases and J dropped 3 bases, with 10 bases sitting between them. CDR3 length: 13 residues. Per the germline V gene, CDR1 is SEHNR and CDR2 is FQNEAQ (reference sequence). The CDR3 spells CASSEPGDTEAFF. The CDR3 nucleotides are TGTGCCAGCAGCGAACCGGGCGACACTGAAGCTTTCTTT.

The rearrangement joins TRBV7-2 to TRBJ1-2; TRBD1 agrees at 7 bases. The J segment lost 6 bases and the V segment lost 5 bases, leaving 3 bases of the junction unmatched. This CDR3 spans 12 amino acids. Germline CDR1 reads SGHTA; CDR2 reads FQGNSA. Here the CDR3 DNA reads TGTGCCAGCAGCGCGACAGGGCATGGCTACACCTTC. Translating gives CASSATGHGYTF.

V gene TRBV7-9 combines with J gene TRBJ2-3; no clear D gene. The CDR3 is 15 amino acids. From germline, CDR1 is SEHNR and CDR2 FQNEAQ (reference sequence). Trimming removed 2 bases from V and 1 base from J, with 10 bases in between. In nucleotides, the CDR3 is TGTGCCAGCAGCTTAACCTCTAGGGGCACAGATACGCAGTATTTT. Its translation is CASSLTSRGTDTQYF.

The CDR3 bases are TGTGCCAGTAGTATAGAGTTTACAGGGACGAATCAGCCCCAGCATTTT. Translated: CASSIEFTGTNQPQHF. V gene TRBV19 combines with J gene TRBJ1-5, with a weak D call TRBD1 (6 bases). V was pared by 0 bases and J by 4 bases, with 13 bases between. Germline V gene sequence: CDR1 LNHDA, CDR2 SQIVND (reference sequence). The CDR3 covers 16 residues.

The CDR3 region has the DNA TGTGCCAGCAGCTCACAGGGGTCCTATGGCTACACCTTC. Translating it yields CASSSQGSYGYTF. This chain connects TRBV6-6 to TRBJ1-2; TRBD1 agrees at 7 bases. V dropped 6 bases and J dropped 4; count of bases not matched to a gene: 5. Germline assignment: CDR1 MNHNY and CDR2 SVGAGI (reference sequence). This CDR3 has 13 amino acids.